Presented here are 8 T cell receptor beta chains from one specimen sequenced in a study of cytomegalovirus exposure and HLA in healthy donors. A multiplex PCR was run with 60 Vbeta primers and 13 Jbeta primers. The method was immunoSEQ multiplex PCR; TCRdb's version includes in-frame clones alone and lacks a portion of them. The data show 85,000 to 130,000 clones, with under 80% seen just once and about 6.1% held by the top ten. Sequences were obtained from PBMCs. All receptors come from a woman in her forties or fifties in good health and CMV-seropositive.

The chain links TRBV5-6 to TRBJ1-5; the D is unclear. Germline V gene data show CDR1 as SGHDT and CDR2 as YYEEEE. CDR3 size: 15 residues. V was pared by 0 bases and J by 2 bases, with 9 bases between. The CDR3 nucleotides are TGTGCCAGCAGCTTGGCGGTACGGGGCAATCAGCCCCAGCATTTT. It specifies CASSLAVRGNQPQHF.

This chain connects TRBV7-8 to TRBJ1-1, with D possibly TRBD1 on 6 matching bases. V was clipped by 1 base and J by 1 base, with 7 bases between them. CDR1 is SGHVS, CDR2 FQNEAQ, per germline. The CDR3 spans 14 residues. The CDR3: CASSLVRGNTEAFF. DNA for the CDR3: TGTGCCAGCAGCTTAGTCAGGGGGAACACTGAAGCTTTCTTT.

The chain is built from TRBV19 and TRBJ2-2; tentatively, D is TRBD2 (6 bases). Germline V CDR1 and CDR2: LNHDA, SQIVND (reference sequence). This CDR3 region has 15 residues. Trimming took off 7 bases at V and 1 base at J, with 13 bases between the two ends. DNA of the CDR3: TGTGCCAGTATCGGAGGGTCCCTGAACACCGGGGAGCTGTTTTTT. Translation gives CASIGGSLNTGELFF.

The chain uses TRBV27 and TRBJ2-5, with 9 bases lining up with TRBD2. The tail of the sequence fits TRBJ2-7 better, so the J call may be wrong. Germline-derived CDR1 and CDR2 are MNHEY and SMNVEV (reference sequence). The CDR3 contains 15 residues. The CDR3 coding sequence is TGTGCCAGCAGTCCATTGACTAGCGGCTCCTACGAGCAGTACTTC. As protein: CASSPLTSGSYEQYF.

The chain recombines TRBV4-3 with TRBJ1-1, with unresolved D. From germline, CDR1 is LGHNA and CDR2 YSLEER. V gave up 0 bases and J gave up 4 bases, with 9 bases separating them. The CDR3 contains 14 residues. CDR3 residues: CASSQDGEGTEAFF. The CDR3 nucleotides read TGCGCCAGCAGCCAAGATGGGGAGGGCACTGAAGCTTTCTTT.

The gene calls are TRBV5-1 and TRBJ1-2, with a possible D match to TRBD1 (5 bases). V dropped 2 bases and J dropped 5 bases, with 19 bases sitting between them. From germline, CDR1 is SGHRS and CDR2 YFSETQ. The CDR3 totals 16 residues. DNA for the CDR3: TGCGCCAGCAGCTTAGGGGCGCTGGGCGACGTTTATGGCTACACCTTC. Protein: CASSLGALGDVYGYTF.

This clone was found once. The chain joins TRBV18 to TRBJ1-5, with 9 bases aligning to TRBD1. With 4 bases clipped from V and 2 bases from J, the junction kept 0 bases outside the gene matches. CDR1 is KGHSH and CDR2 is LQKENI in the germline V gene. The CDR3 covers 14 residues. CDR3 residues: CASSRTGGNQPQHF. For the CDR3, the DNA is TGTGCCAGCTCACGGACAGGGGGCAATCAGCCCCAGCATTTT.

This sequence joins TRBV29-1 and TRBJ2-3; 8 nucleotides align to TRBD2. J gave up 1 base and V 7 bases, and 4 bases lay outside the gene matches. The germline V gene encodes CDR1 SQVTM and CDR2 ANQGSEA. The CDR3 loop spans 13 amino acids. CDR3 amino acids: CSGGLAGTDTQYF. CDR3 sequence (DNA): TGCAGCGGTGGACTAGCAGGCACAGATACGCAGTATTTT.